This TCR beta chain was recovered during a study of T cell responses to AZD1222 COVID-19 vaccine. Looking at the study overall: Analysis merged second doses at about 4 or about 12 weeks.

Assay: immunoSEQ multiplex PCR; the TCRdb copy retains only in-frame clones and omits some. The sample consists of roughly 55,000 clones, nearly 90% of them appearing once. About this clone itself: Antigen unknown.

Study-wide results and limits: Just a handful of AZD1222 recipients were seropositive at baseline. Possibly, clonal diversity was underestimated; donors were largely white British and included more females.

CDR3 length: 15 residues. The V and J ends lost 0 bases and 5 bases, in that order; junction bases with no gene match: 3. Germline V gives CDR1 SGHDT, CDR2 YYEEEE. The sequencing used peripheral blood, collected on day 0 of AZD1222 vaccination. The receptor comes from an adult in good health. The V call is TRBV5-6, the J call TRBJ2-2; 8 bases agree with TRBD1. CDR3 nucleotides: TGTGCCAGCAGCTTGGACAGGGGGAGAACCGGGGAGCTGTTTTTT. This translates into CASSLDRGRTGELFF. Based on the CDR3 plus reference TRBV5-6 and TRBJ2-2, the full variable domain is DAGVTQSPTHLIKTRGQQVTLRCSPKSGHDTVSWYQQALGQGPQFIFQYYEEEERQRGNFPDRFSGHQFPNYSSELNVNALLLGDSALYLCASSLDRGRTGELFFGEGSRLTVL.